Sequencing of this T cell receptor (beta chain) was carried out in a study of blood T cell repertoires in COVID-19. The CDR3 sequence is 16 residues long. Trimming cost V 1 base and J 4 bases; bases outside gene matches: 9. Germline lookup yields CDR1 LGHDT and CDR2 YNNKEL (reference sequence). Method: immunoSEQ multiplex PCR; TCRdb's copy keeps in-frame clones and lacks some. This sample has 350,000 or so clones, with more than 75% found just once. The clonotype originates from a woman aged 30 to 39 who had recovered from COVID-19. Sequencing used PBMCs or T cells enriched from blood (not recorded which). The chain joins TRBV3-1 (or the pseudogene TRBV3-2) to TRBJ2-5; TRBD1 aligns across 7 bases. The CDR3 DNA reads as TGTGCCAGCAGCCAAGGTATTGACAGGGTGCGAGAGACCCAGTACTTC. This gives the protein CASSQGIDRVRETQYF.